Listed below are T cell receptor beta chains from one sample, sequenced in a study of regulatory T cells in long-lasting Graves disease. MiXCR, run by TCRdb on the multiplex PCR reads, gives a single entry per CDR3 protein. The sample has roughly 700,000 distinct CDR3 sequences; 30% are singletons. This specimen was peripheral blood mononuclear cells (PBMCs), taken when the disease was refractory, from a patient treated with antithyroid drugs. These receptors all stem from a female donor with Graves disease. Both conserved end residues are part of each CDR3. Fields, in order: clone size, D gene, V gene, CDR3 length, J gene, CDR3 protein, CDR3 DNA. A D gene is named only where the DNA matches it firmly. Part of the rows lack a size; the others show once, few, many or a class for expanded clones.

many	.	TRBV28	15	TRBJ1-2	CASSFSGFSNYGYTF	TGTGCCAGCAGTTTTTCGGGCTTCAGTAACTATGGCTACACCTTC
.	TRBD2	TRBV6-1	15	TRBJ2-2	CASKVGGPDTGELFF	TGTGCCAGCAAAGTGGGAGGGCCCGACACCGGGGAGCTGTTTTTT
once	.	TRBV2	14	TRBJ1-1	CASSEEGGTTEAFF	TGTGCCAGCAGTGAAGAGGGGGGCACGACTGAAGCTTTCTTT
.	.	TRBV6-2/TRBV6-3	18	TRBJ2-6	CASSEVGRARSGANVLTF	TGTGCCAGCAGTGAAGTCGGCAGGGCCCGCTCTGGGGCCAACGTCCTGACTTTC
few	.	TRBV5-1	14	TRBJ1-2	CASSLAPDSYGYTF	TGCGCCAGCAGCTTGGCCCCTGACAGTTATGGCTACACCTTC
.	.	TRBV30	13	TRBJ1-2	CAWRQHQGGSYTF	TGTGCCTGGAGACAACACCAGGGTGGCAGCTACACCTTC
.	.	TRBV6-9	15	TRBJ2-2	CASSYSTVFTGELFF	TGTGCCAGCAGTTACTCCACCGTGTTCACCGGGGAGCTGTTTTTT
few	.	TRBV7-2	13	TRBJ1-5	CASSSLVGQPQHF	TGTGCCAGCAGCTCTCTGGTCGGCCAGCCCCAGCATTTT
many	.	TRBV20-1	14	TRBJ2-4	CSASASRPGDIQYF	TGCAGTGCTAGCGCCTCTCGACCAGGGGACATTCAGTACTTC
.	.	TRBV7-6	13	TRBJ2-7	CASRQQGALEQYF	TGTGCCAGCAGACAACAGGGTGCTCTAGAGCAGTACTTC
.	.	TRBV6-5	12	TRBJ1-2	CASSYSTQELTF	TGTGCCAGCAGTTATTCCACTCAGGAACTCACCTTC
few	TRBD1	TRBV20-1	15	TRBJ1-6	CSARAAGGRNSPLHF	TGCAGTGCTAGAGCCGCAGGGGGCAGGAATTCACCCCTCCACTTT
few	TRBD2	TRBV20-1	15	TRBJ2-1	CSARDSGRGGNEQFF	TGCAGTGCTAGAGATAGCGGGAGGGGGGGCAATGAGCAGTTCTTC
few	.	TRBV5-1	13	TRBJ1-5	CASARDGNQPQHF	TGCGCCAGCGCCCGGGACGGCAATCAGCCCCAGCATTTT
.	.	TRBV11-2	18	TRBJ1-1	CASSTIAPRNRDDPEAFF	TGTGCCAGCAGCACAATAGCCCCGAGGAACCGGGACGACCCTGAAGCTTTCTTT
many	.	TRBV2	14	TRBJ1-5	CASSEGRGTQPQHF	TGTGCCAGCAGTGAGGGGCGGGGAACCCAGCCCCAGCATTTT
many	.	TRBV6-1	17	TRBJ2-5	CATGRVSPRDPGGYVYF	TGTGCCACAGGCCGAGTGTCTCCAAGAGACCCAGGGGGGTATGTGTACTTC
.	TRBD2	TRBV15	16	TRBJ2-1	CATSRSIAGGINEQFF	TGTGCCACCAGCAGATCGATAGCGGGAGGTATCAATGAGCAGTTCTTC
.	.	TRBV3-1	16	TRBJ1-5	CASSQDRGYRNQPQHF	TGTGCCAGCAGCCAAGACAGGGGATATCGGAATCAGCCCCAGCATTTT
few	.	TRBV30	12	TRBJ2-7	CAWSPLQYEQYF	TGTGCCTGGAGTCCCCTCCAGTACGAGCAGTACTTC
few	TRBD1	TRBV5-1	15	TRBJ1-6	CASSRTGGYNSPLHF	TGCGCCAGCAGCAGGACAGGGGGCTATAATTCACCCCTCCACTTT
few	.	TRBV7-6	13	TRBJ1-1	CASSLGKGLEAFF	TGTGCCAGCAGCTTAGGAAAGGGGCTTGAAGCTTTCTTT
few	.	TRBV4-1	16	TRBJ1-2	CASSQERAGRVYGYTF	TGCGCCAGCAGCCAAGAAAGGGCAGGGAGGGTCTATGGCTACACCTTC
few	.	TRBV3-1	16	TRBJ2-6	CASSQATASGANVLTF	TGTGCCAGCAGCCAAGCAACGGCCTCTGGGGCCAACGTCCTGACTTTC
once	.	TRBV14	16	TRBJ2-7	CASSQDTPRAYYEQYF	TGTGCCAGCAGCCAAGATACCCCCCGGGCTTACTACGAGCAGTACTTC